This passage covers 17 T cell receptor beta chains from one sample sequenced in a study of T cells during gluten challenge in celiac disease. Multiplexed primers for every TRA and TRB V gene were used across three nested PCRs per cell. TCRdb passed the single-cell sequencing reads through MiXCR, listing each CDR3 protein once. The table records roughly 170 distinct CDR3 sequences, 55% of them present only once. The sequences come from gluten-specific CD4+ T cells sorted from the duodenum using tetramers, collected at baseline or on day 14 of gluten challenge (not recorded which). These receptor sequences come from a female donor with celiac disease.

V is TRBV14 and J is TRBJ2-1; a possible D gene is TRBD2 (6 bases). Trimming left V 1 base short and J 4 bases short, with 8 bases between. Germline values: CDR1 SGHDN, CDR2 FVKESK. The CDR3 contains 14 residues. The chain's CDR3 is CASSQGGVYNEQFF. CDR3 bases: TGTGCCAGCAGCCAAGGCGGGGTTTACAATGAGCAGTTCTTC.

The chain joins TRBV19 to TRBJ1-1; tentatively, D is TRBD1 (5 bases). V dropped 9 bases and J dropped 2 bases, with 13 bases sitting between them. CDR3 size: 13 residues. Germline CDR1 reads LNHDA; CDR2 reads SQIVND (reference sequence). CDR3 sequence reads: CARPGTVNTEAFF. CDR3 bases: TGTGCCAGGCCCGGGACGGTCAACACTGAAGCTTTCTTT.

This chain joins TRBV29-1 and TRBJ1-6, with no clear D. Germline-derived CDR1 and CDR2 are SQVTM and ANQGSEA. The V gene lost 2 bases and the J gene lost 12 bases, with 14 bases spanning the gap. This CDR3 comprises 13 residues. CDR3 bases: TGCAGCGTTGAAACCGGGCTTGAGGGACCCCTCCACTTT. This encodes CSVETGLEGPLHF.

DNA for the CDR3: TGCAGCGTTCGTGCGGGCGGCAATCAGCCCCAGCATTTT. Protein sequence: CSVRAGGNQPQHF. The chain is built from TRBV29-1 and TRBJ1-5; D ambiguous. Germline loops: CDR1 SQVTM, CDR2 ANQGSEA. Trimming stripped 5 bases from V and 2 bases from J, with 10 bases between. This CDR3 is built from 13 residues.

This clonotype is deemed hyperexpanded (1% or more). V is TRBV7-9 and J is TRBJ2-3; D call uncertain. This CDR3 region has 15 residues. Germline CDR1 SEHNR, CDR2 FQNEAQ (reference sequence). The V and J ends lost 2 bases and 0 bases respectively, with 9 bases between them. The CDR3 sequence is CASSLYLASTDTQYF. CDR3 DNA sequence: TGTGCCAGCAGCTTATATCTCGCGAGCACAGATACGCAGTATTTT.

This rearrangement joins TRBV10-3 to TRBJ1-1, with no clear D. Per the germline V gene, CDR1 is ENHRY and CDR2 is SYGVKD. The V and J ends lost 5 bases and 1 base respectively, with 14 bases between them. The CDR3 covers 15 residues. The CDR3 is CAISRDVIENTEAFF. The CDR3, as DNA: TGTGCCATCAGTAGAGATGTCATTGAGAACACTGAAGCTTTCTTT.

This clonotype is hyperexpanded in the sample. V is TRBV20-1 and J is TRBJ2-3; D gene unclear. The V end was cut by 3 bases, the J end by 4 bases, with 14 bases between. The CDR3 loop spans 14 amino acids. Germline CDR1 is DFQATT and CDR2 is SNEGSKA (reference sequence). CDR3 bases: TGCAGTGCTAGCCGCTGGGGTGCGCCAGATACGCAGTATTTT. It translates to CSASRWGAPDTQYF.

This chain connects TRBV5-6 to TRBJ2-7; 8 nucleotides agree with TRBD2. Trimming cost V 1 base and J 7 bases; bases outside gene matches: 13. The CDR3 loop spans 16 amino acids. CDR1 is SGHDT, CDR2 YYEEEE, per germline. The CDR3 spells CASSLFGLAGSGEQYF. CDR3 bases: TGTGCCAGCAGCTTGTTTGGACTAGCAGGGAGTGGAGAGCAGTACTTC.

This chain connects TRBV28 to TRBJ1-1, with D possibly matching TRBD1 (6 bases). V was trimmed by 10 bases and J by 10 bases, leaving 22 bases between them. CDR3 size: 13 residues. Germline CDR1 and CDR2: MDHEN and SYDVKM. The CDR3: CATTALQGRSAFF. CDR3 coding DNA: TGTGCCACCACAGCTCTGCAGGGGCGGTCAGCTTTCTTT. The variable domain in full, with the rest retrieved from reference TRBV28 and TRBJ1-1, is DVKVTQSSRYLVKRTGEKVFLECVQDMDHENMFWYRQDPGLGLRLIYFSYDVKMKEKGDIPEGYSVSREKKERFSLILESASTNQTSMYLCATTALQGRSAFFGQGTRLTVV.

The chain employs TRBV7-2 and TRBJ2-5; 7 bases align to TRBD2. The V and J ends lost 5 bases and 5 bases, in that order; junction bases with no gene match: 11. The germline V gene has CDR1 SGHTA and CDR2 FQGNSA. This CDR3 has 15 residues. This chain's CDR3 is CASSIRTRGAETQYF. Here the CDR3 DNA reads TGTGCCAGCAGCATCCGGACTAGGGGCGCGGAGACCCAGTACTTC.

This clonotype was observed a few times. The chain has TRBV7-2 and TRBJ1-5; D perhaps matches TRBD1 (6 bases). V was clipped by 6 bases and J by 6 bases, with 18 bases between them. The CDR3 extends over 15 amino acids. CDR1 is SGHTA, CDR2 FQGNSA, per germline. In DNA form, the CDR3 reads TGTGCCAGCAGTTTTCGAGGGGGGGCAGGTCAGCCCCAGCATTTT. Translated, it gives CASSFRGGAGQPQHF.

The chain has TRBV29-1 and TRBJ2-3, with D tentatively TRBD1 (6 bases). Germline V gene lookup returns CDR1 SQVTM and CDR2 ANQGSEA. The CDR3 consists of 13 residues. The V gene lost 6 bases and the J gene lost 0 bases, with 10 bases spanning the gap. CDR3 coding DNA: TGCAGCGTGAGGACAGTGAGCACAGATACGCAGTATTTT. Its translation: CSVRTVSTDTQYF.

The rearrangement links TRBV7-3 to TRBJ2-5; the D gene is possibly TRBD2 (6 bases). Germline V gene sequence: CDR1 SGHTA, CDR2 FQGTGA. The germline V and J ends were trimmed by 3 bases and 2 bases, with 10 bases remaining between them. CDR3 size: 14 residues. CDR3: CASSFRDFQETQYF. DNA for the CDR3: TGTGCCAGCAGCTTCCGGGACTTTCAAGAGACCCAGTACTTC.

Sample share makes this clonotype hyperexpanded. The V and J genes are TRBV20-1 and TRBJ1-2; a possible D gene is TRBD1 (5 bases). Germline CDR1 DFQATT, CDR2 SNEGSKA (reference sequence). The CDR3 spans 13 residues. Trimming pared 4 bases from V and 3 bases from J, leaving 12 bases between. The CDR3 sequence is CSATVGTDYGYTF. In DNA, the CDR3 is TGCAGTGCTACAGTAGGGACGGACTATGGCTACACCTTC.

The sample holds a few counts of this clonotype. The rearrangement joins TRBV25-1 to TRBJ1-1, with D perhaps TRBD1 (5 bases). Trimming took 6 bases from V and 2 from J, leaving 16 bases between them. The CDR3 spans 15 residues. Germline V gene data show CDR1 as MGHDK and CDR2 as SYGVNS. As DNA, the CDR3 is TGTGCCAGCAGGTGGGGCGGGATAAGAAACACTGAAGCTTTCTTT. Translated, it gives CASRWGGIRNTEAFF.

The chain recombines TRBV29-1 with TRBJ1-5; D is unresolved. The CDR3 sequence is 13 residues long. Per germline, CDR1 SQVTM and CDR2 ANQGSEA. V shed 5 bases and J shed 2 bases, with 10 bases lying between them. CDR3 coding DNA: TGCAGCGTTCGTGCGGACGGCAATCAGCCCCAGCATTTT. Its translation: CSVRADGNQPQHF.

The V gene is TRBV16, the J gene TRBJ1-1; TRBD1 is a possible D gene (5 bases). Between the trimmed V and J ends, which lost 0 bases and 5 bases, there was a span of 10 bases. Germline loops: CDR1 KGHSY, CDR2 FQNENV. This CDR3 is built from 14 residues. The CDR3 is CASSQSGGETEAFF. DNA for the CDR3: TGTGCCAGCAGCCAATCGGGGGGAGAAACTGAAGCTTTCTTT.